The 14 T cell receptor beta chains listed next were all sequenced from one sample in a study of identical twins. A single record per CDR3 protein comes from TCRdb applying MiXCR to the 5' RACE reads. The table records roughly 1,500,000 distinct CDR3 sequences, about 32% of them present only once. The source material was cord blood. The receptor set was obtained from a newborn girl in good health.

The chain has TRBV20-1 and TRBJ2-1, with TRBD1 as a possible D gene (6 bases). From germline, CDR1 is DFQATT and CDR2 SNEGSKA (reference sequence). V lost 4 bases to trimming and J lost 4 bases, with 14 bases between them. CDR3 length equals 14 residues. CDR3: CSATDSGRYNEQFF. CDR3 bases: TGCAGTGCTACGGACAGTGGGAGATACAATGAGCAGTTCTTC.

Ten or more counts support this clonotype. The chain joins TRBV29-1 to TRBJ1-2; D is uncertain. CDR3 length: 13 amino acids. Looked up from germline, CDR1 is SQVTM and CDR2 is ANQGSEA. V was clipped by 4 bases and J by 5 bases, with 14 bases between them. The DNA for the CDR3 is TGCAGCGTTGTCGGGAGGTTCGCTTATGGCTACACCTTC. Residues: CSVVGRFAYGYTF.

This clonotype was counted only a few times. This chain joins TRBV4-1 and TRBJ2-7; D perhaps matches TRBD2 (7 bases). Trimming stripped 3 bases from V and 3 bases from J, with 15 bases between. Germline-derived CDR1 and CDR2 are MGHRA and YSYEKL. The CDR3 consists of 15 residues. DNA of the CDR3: TGCGCCAGCAGCCATGGACTAGGACAGCTCTACGAGCAGTACTTC. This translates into CASSHGLGQLYEQYF.

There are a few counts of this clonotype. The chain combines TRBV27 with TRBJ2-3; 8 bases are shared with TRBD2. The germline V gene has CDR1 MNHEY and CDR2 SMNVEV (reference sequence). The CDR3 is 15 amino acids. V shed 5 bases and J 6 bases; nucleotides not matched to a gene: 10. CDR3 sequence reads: CASSRPLAGLDTQYF. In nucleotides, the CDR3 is TGTGCCAGCAGTCGGCCGCTAGCGGGCCTGGATACGCAGTATTTT.

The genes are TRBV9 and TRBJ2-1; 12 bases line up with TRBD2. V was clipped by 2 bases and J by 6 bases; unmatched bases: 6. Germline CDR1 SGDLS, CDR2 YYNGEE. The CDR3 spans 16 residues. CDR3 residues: CASSVPLAGGPNEQFF. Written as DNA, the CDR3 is TGTGCCAGCAGCGTCCCTCTAGCGGGAGGGCCCAATGAGCAGTTCTTC.

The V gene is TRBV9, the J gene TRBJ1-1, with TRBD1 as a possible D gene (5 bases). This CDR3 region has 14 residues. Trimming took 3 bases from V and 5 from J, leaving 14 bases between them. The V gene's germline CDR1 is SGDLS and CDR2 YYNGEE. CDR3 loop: CASSATAQGTEAFF. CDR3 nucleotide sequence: TGTGCCAGCAGCGCAACAGCTCAGGGTACTGAAGCTTTCTTT.

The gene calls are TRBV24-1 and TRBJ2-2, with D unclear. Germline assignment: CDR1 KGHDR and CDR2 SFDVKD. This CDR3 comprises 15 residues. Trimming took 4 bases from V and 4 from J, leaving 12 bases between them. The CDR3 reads CATSDPRRTTGELFF. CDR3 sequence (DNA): TGTGCCACCAGTGACCCCAGACGGACCACCGGGGAGCTGTTTTTT.

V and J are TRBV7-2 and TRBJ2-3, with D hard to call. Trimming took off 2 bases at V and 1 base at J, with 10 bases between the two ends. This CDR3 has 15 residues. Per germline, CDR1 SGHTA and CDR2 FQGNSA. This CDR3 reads CASSLLEVGTDTQYF. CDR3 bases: TGTGCCAGCAGCTTATTGGAAGTGGGCACAGATACGCAGTATTTT.

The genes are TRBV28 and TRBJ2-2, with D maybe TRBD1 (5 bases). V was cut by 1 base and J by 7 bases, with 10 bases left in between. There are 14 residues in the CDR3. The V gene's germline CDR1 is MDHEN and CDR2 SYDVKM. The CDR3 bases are TGTGCCAGCAGTTTATCTAGGGGTGGCGGGGAGCTGTTTTTT. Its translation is CASSLSRGGGELFF. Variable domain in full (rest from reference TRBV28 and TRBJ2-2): DVKVTQSSRYLVKRTGEKVFLECVQDMDHENMFWYRQDPGLGLRLIYFSYDVKMKEKGDIPEGYSVSREKKERFSLILESASTNQTSMYLCASSLSRGGGELFFGEGSRLTVL.

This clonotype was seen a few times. CDR3 loop: CASRLQGTSEQYF. The CDR3 DNA is TGCGCCAGCAGACTACAAGGGACCTCCGAGCAGTACTTC. This rearrangement joins TRBV4-1 to TRBJ2-7; D may correspond to TRBD1 or TRBD2 (5 bases each). The germline V and J ends were trimmed by 6 bases and 6 bases, with 15 bases remaining between them. Germline assignment: CDR1 MGHRA and CDR2 YSYEKL. CDR3 length: 13 amino acids.

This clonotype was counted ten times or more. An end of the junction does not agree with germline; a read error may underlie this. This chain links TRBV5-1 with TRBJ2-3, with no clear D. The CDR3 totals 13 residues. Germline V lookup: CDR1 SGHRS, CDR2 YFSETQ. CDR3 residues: CASSPDSTDTQYF. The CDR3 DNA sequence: TGTGCCAGCAGCCCTGACAGCACAGATACGCAGTATTTT.

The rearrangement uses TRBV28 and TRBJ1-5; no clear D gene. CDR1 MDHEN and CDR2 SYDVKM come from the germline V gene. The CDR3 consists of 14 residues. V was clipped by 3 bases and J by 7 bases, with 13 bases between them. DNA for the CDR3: TGTGCCAGCAGTTTCTGGCAGGTCCGGCAGCCCCAGCATTTT. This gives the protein CASSFWQVRQPQHF.

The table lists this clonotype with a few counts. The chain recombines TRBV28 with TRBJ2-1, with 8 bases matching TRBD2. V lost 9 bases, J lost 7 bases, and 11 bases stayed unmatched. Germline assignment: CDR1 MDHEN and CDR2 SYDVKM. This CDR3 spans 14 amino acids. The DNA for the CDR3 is TGTGCCAGTCGGTCAGCGGGAGCTCGGAATGAGCAGTTCTTC. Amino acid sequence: CASRSAGARNEQFF.

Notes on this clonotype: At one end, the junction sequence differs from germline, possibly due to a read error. CDR3 sequence: CASRLGVGHQYF. The CDR3 DNA sequence: TGCGCCAGCAGATTGGGAGTTGGCCATCAGTACTTC. The V call is TRBV5-1, the J call TRBJ2-5; possibly TRBD2 for D (5 bases). CDR3 length: 12 residues. From germline, CDR1 is SGHRS and CDR2 YFSETQ.